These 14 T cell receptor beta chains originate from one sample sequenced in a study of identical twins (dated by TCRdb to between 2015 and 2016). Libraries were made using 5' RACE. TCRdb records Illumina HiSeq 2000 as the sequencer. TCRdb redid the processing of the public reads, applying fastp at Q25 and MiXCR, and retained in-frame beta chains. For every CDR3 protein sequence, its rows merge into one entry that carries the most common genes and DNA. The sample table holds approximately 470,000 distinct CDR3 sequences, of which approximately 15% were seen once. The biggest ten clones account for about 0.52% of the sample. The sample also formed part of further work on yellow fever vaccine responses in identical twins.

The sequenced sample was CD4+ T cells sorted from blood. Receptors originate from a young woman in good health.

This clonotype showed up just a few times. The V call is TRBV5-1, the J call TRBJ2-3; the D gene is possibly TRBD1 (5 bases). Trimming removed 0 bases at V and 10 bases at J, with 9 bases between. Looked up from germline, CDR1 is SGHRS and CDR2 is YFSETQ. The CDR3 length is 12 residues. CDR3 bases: TGCGCCAGCAGCTTGGGTAAAGGGGCGCAGTATTTT. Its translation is CASSLGKGAQYF.

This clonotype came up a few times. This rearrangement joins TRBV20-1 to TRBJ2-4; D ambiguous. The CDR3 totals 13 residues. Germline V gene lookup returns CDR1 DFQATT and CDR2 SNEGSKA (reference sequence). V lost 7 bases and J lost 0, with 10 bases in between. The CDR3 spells CSELVLAKNIQYF. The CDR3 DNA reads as TGCAGTGAATTGGTTCTAGCCAAAAACATTCAGTACTTC.

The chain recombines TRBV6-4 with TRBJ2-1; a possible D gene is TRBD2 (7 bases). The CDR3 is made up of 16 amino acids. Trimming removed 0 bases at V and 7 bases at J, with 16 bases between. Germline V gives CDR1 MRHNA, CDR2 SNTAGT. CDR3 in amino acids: CASSDSWGGGKNEQFF. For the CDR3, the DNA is TGTGCCAGCAGTGACTCATGGGGGGGCGGTAAAAATGAGCAGTTCTTC.

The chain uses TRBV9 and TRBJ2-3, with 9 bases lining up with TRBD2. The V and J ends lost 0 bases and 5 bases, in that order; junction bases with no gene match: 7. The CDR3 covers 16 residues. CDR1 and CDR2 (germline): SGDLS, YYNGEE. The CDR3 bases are TGTGCCAGCAGCGTAGCTGGCGGGGGGGCCAAAGATACGCAGTATTTT. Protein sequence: CASSVAGGGAKDTQYF.

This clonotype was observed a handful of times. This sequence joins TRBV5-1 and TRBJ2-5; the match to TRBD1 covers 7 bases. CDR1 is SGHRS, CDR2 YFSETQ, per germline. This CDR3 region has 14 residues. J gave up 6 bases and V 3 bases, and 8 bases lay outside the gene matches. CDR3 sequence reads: CASSYSQGMKTQYF. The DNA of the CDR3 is TGCGCCAGCAGCTACTCACAGGGGATGAAGACCCAGTACTTC.

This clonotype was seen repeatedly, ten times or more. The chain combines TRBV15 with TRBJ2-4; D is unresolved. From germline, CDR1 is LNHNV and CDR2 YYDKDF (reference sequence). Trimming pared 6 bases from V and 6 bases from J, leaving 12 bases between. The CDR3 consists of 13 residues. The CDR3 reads CATRTESANIQYF. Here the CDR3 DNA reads TGTGCCACCAGGACGGAATCGGCAAACATTCAGTACTTC.

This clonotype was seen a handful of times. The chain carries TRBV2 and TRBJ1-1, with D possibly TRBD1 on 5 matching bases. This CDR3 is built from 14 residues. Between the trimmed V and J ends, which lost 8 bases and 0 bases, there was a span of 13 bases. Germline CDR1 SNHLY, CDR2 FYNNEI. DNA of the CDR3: TGTGCCAGCCGGACAATCGAGATGAACACTGAAGCTTTCTTT. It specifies CASRTIEMNTEAFF.

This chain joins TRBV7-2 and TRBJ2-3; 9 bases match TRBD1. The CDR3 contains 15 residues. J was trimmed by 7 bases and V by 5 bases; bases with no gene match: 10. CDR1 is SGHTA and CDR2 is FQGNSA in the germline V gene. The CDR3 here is CASSPGTGKTHTQYF. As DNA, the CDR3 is TGTGCCAGCAGCCCGGGGACAGGGAAGACGCATACGCAGTATTTT.

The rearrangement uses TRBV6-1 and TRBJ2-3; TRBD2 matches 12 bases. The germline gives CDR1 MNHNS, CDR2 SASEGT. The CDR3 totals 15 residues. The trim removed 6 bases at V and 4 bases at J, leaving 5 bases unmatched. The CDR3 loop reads CASSASGRAADTQYF. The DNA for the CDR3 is TGTGCCAGCAGCGCTAGCGGGAGGGCAGCAGATACGCAGTATTTT.

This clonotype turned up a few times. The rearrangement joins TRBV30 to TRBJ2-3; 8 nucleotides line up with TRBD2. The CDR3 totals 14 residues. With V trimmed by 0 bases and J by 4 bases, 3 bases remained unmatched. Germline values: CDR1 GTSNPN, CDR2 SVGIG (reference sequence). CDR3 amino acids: CAWSVRRGADTQYF. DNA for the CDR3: TGTGCCTGGAGTGTACGGCGGGGGGCAGATACGCAGTATTTT.

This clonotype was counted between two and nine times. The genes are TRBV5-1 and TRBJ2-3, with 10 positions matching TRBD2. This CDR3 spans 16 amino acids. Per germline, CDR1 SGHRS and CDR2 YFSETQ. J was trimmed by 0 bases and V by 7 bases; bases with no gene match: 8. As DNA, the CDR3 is TGCGCCAGCTCTAGGACTAGCGGAGCTAGCACAGATACGCAGTATTTT. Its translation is CASSRTSGASTDTQYF.

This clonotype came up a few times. The DNA of the CDR3 is TGTGCCAGCAGCTTAGTCCCAGGGGAGGGACAGCCCCAGCATTTT. This encodes CASSLVPGEGQPQHF. V usage is TRBV7-9 and J usage is TRBJ1-5; tentative D call: TRBD1 (6 bases). Germline CDR1 reads SEHNR; CDR2 reads FQNEAQ (reference sequence). There are 15 residues in the CDR3. Trimming cost V 1 base and J 7 bases, with 14 bases left between them.

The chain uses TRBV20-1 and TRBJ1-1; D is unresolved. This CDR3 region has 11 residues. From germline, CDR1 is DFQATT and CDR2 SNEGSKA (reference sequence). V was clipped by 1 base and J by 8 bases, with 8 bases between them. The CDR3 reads CSARAEIEAFF. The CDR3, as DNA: TGCAGTGCTAGAGCAGAGATAGAAGCTTTCTTT.

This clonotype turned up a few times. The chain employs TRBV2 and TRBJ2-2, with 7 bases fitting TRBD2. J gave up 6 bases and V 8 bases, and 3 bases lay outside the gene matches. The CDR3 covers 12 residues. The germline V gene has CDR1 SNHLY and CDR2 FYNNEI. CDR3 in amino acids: CASWGGAGELFF. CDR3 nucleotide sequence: TGTGCCAGCTGGGGAGGGGCCGGGGAGCTGTTTTTT.